The text below deals with one T cell receptor (beta chain). This clonotype has at least ten counts. No cognate antigen has been identified for it. Base qualities are not recorded, but no much larger clone differs from it by a single base. The data originate from a study of patients and donors after allogeneic stem cell transplantation (TCRdb year 2020). Per the germline V gene, SGDLS is the CDR1 and YYNGEE is the CDR2. The CDR3 runs 15 amino acids, cysteine and phenylalanine included. Only the CDR3 DNA is retained, 45 bases long and in frame from the first base. Germline trimming amounts to 4 bases on V and 6 bases on J, with 6 as the count of junction bases outside the gene matches. The library was built by means of RT-PCR. The sample was run on a NextSeq 550. Through fastp at Q25 and MiXCR, TCRdb rebuilt clones from the public reads, retaining in-frame beta chains. A single entry per CDR3 protein holds the most common genes and DNA from its merged rows. This sample is represented by 15,000 to 20,000 distinct CDR3 sequences; roughly 5% of them were singletons. The ten largest clonotypes hold 35% to 50% of the sample.

The sequence links TRBV9 to TRBJ2-2; 10 central nucleotides agree with TRBD2. The receptor's source is a human donor who was either an allogeneic HSCT recipient or a stem cell or donor lymphocyte infusion donor (not recorded which). It is not recorded whose cells these are; they may come from a transplant donor. Sequenced input: blood, either unsorted or a sorted T cell fraction (not recorded which). The nucleotide sequence is TGTGCCAGCAGCACAAGCGGGGGGGCCGCCGGGGAGCTGTTTTTT. It translates as CASSTSGGAAGELFF. The entire variable domain, with the stretches around the CDR3 drawn from the reference TRBV9 and TRBJ2-2 proteins, is DSGVTQTPKHLITATGQRVTLRCSPRSGDLSVYWYQQSLDQGLQFLIQYYNGEERAKGNILERFSAQQFPDLHSELNLSSLELGDSALYFCASSTSGGAAGELFFGEGSRLTVL.